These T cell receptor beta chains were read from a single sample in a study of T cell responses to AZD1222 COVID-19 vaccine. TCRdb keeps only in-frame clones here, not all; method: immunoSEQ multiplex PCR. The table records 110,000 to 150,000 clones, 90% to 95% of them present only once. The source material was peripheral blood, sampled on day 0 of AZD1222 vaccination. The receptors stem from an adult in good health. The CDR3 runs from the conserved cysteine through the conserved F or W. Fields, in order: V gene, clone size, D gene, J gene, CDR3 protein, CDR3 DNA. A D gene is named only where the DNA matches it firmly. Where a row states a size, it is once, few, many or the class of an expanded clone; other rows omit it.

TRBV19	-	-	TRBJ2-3	CASKQVSSTDTQYF	TGTGCCAGTAAGCAGGTATCTAGCACAGATACGCAGTATTTT
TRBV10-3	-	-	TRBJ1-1	CAIKKDRGTEAFF	TGTGCCATCAAAAAGGATCGGGGCACTGAAGCTTTCTTT
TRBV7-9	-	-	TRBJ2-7	CASSLEGRYEQYF	TGTGCCAGCAGCTTAGAAGGGCGCTACGAGCAGTACTTC
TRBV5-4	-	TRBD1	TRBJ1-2	CASSRGQAVYGYTF	TGTGCCAGCAGCCGGGGACAGGCGGTATATGGCTACACCTTC
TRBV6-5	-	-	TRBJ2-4	CASSLRGTTSGIQYF	TGTGCCAGCAGTTTACGGGGGACCACCAGTGGCATTCAGTACTTC
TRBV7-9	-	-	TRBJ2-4	CASSLKRVGGDIQYF	TGTGCCAGCAGCTTAAAGAGGGTCGGTGGAGACATTCAGTACTTC
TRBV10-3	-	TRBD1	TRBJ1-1	CAISESLGGATEAFF	TGTGCCATCAGTGAGTCGCTAGGGGGCGCTACTGAAGCTTTCTTT
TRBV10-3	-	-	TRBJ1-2	CAINYGGRGDYGYTF	TGTGCCATCAATTACGGTGGTAGAGGCGACTATGGCTACACCTTC
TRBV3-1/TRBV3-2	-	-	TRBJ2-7	CASSQVMTGSNQYF	TGTGCCAGCAGCCAAGTCATGACAGGTTCGAACCAGTACTTC
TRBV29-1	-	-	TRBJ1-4	CSVVGGTNEKLFF	TGCAGCGTTGTGGGCGGGACTAATGAAAAACTGTTTTTT
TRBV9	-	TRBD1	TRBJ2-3	CASSSEGAGYSTDTQYF	TGTGCCAGCAGCTCCGAGGGGGCGGGCTATAGCACAGATACGCAGTATTTT
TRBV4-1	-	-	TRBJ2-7	CASSQQVSLEQYF	TGCGCCAGCAGCCAACAAGTTTCCCTCGAGCAGTACTTC
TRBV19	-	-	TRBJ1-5	CASSIRSIAGAPGQPQHF	TGTGCCAGTAGTATAAGGTCTATAGCGGGAGCCCCGGGACAGCCCCAGCATTTT
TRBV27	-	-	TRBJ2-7	CASSYRKSYEQYF	TGTGCCAGCAGTTACCGAAAATCCTACGAGCAGTACTTC
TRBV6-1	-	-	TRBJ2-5	CASSEQRNRGETQYF	TGTGCCAGCAGTGAACAGCGTAACCGGGGGGAGACCCAGTACTTC
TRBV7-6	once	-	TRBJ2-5	CASSLAQQETQYF	TGTGCCAGCAGCTTAGCCCAGCAAGAGACCCAGTACTTC
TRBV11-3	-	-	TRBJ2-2	CASSGIRSSGSKNTGELFF	TGTGCCAGCAGCGGCATCCGGTCCTCAGGATCGAAGAACACCGGGGAGCTGTTTTTT
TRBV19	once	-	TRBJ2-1	CASSIGDFNNEQFF	TGTGCCAGTAGTATCGGGGACTTTAACAATGAGCAGTTCTTC
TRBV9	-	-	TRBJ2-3	CASSVAFRRGTDTQYF	TGTGCCAGCAGCGTAGCGTTCAGGAGGGGTACAGATACGCAGTATTTT
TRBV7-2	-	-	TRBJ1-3	CASSFRPTDSGNTIYF	TGTGCCAGCAGCTTTAGACCCACGGACTCTGGAAACACCATATATTTT
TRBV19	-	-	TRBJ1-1	CASSYWGRNTEAFF	TGTGCCAGTAGTTATTGGGGCAGGAACACTGAAGCTTTCTTT
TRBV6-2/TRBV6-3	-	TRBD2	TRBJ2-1	CASSPGLAVSEQFF	TGTGCCAGCAGCCCGGGACTAGCGGTGAGTGAGCAGTTCTTC
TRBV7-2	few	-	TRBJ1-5	CASSWQLGGNQPQHF	TGTGCCAGCAGCTGGCAATTAGGAGGCAATCAGCCCCAGCATTTT
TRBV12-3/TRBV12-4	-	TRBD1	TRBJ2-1	CASSFSGGNEQFF	TGTGCCAGCAGTTTTTCAGGGGGCAATGAGCAGTTCTTC
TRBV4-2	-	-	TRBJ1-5	CASSQGSGRDQPQHF	TGTGCCAGCAGCCAAGGGTCAGGGAGGGATCAGCCCCAGCATTTT
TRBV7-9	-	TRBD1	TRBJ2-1	CASSSTGEYNEQFF	TGTGCCAGCAGCTCTACAGGGGAGTACAATGAGCAGTTCTTC
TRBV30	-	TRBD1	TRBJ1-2	CAWSDHRGFYGYTF	TGTGCCTGGAGTGACCACAGGGGATTCTATGGCTACACCTTC
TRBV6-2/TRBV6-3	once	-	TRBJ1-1	CASGPGWGTEAFF	TGTGCCAGCGGCCCAGGGTGGGGCACTGAAGCTTTCTTT
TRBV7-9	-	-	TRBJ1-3	CASSFSRSGNTIYF	TGTGCCAGCAGCTTCTCCAGGTCTGGAAACACCATATATTTT
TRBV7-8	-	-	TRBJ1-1	CASSPLHRAQGTEAFF	TGTGCCAGCAGCCCGCTTCATAGGGCCCAGGGCACTGAAGCTTTCTTT
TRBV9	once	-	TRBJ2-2	CASSVYRAPNTGELFF	TGTGCCAGCAGCGTATACAGGGCCCCGAACACCGGGGAGCTGTTTTTT
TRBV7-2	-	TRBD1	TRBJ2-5	CASSLDRGRETQYF	TGTGCCAGCAGCTTAGATAGGGGGCGTGAGACCCAGTACTTC
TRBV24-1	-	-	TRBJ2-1	CATSDGGSYNEQFF	TGTGCCACCAGTGATGGCGGTTCCTACAATGAGCAGTTCTTC
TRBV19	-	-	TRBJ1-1	CASSLGRENTEAFF	TGTGCCAGTAGTCTGGGGCGGGAGAACACTGAAGCTTTCTTT
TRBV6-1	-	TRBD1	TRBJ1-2	CASSERTGWRGDYGYTF	TGTGCCAGCAGTGAAAGGACAGGGTGGCGGGGGGACTATGGCTACACCTTC
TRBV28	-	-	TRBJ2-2	CASSLSANTGELFF	TGTGCCAGCAGTTTGTCGGCGAACACCGGGGAGCTGTTTTTT
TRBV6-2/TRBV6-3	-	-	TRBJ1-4	CASSYFSQRNEKLFF	TGTGCCAGCAGTTACTTTTCACAGCGGAATGAAAAACTGTTTTTT
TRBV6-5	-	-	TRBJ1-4	CASSPRALNEKLFF	TGTGCCAGCAGTCCCCGGGCGTTGAATGAAAAACTGTTTTTT
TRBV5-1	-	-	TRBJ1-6	CASSLLPSGETYNSPLHF	TGCGCCAGCAGCTTACTCCCCAGCGGGGAAACTTATAATTCACCCCTCCACTTT
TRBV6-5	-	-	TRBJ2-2	CASSYLGRNTGELFF	TGTGCCAGCAGTTACCTAGGGCGTAACACCGGGGAGCTGTTTTTT
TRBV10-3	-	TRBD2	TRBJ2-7	CAIRSGGGEQYF	TGTGCCATCCGTAGCGGGGGAGGCGAGCAGTACTTC